The entry below describes one TCR beta chain. This clonotype was recorded many times. Its antigen remains unidentified. Base quality data are lacking; no much larger clone is found one base away. CDR1 and CDR2, per the germline V gene, are SGHTA and FQGNSA. Germline trimming amounts to 6 bases on V and 4 bases on J, with 7 as the count of junction bases outside the gene matches. The CDR3 has 14 amino acids, counting the end cysteine and phenylalanine. Only the CDR3 portion is preserved as DNA: 42 bases, with reading frame beginning at the first base. The data were obtained in a study of blood T cells in healthy people across ages (dated by TCRdb to between 2014 and 2016). Study-wide context: In model experiments, template switching captured about one uniquely barcoded TCR beta cDNA molecule for every two T cells. To track age-related changes in TCR beta repertoire diversity, the study relied on deep sequencing normalized with unique cDNA molecular identifiers. Donors were grouped into four age groups: young (average approximately 15 years), middle-aged (approximately 41), aged (about 60) and long-lived (82). To avoid experimental bias, donors of different ages were spread randomly across the sequencing lanes. For two donors (one aged 18 to 29 and one aged 80 or older), the study analyzed two additional independent replicas of 1 million unique cDNA reads from the same blood draw.

Donors were 30 to 45 systemically healthy Caucasian individuals from Russia aged roughly 6 to 95 years. Each donor gave ten milliliters of peripheral blood, collected into EDTA-treated Vacutainer tubes. Ficoll-Paque density-gradient centrifugation was used to isolate PBMCs, with at least 6 million per sample. Total RNA, at least 5 micrograms per sample, was extracted from PBMCs with Trizol reagent. Naive CD45RAhigh/CD27high T cell percentages were measured by flow cytometry on a PBMC aliquot from every donor. Library construction relied on 5' RACE. Reads for this sample came from an Illumina HiSeq 2500. A second 7 to 11 cycle PCR used a sample-barcoded 5' primer and a J-beta primer mix. A unique molecular identifier was introduced onto each TCR beta cDNA molecule by a template-switch 5' adaptor carrying 12 random nucleotides. Each sample yielded at least 3 million CDR3-containing paired-end reads. First-strand cDNA synthesis was performed from all RNA using the Mint cDNA synthesis kit, with priming by a TRBC-specific oligonucleotide. All cDNA was treated with uracil-DNA glycosylase and then went through a first 18-cycle PCR with the universal primers M1SS and BC2_uni_R. Concerning the study's data processing: Each sample was normalized by randomly selecting 1 million high-quality reads, each carrying a distinct molecular identifier. Instead of being binned into consensus sequences, reads that shared molecular identifiers were thrown out. MiTCR, with a Q25 quality threshold and the strictest error-elimination algorithm, was used for CDR3 identification, clonotype clustering and error correction. A nonparametric unseen species model with Euler transformation was used to estimate a lower bound on total TCR beta diversity. TCRdb itself trimmed the public reads at Q25 with fastp, ran MiXCR and retained productive beta chains. Under each unique CDR3 protein, matching rows form one entry showing the most common genes and DNA. The V and J calls reflect TCRdb's pipeline rather than the authors' work. The table for this sample lists around 800,000 distinct CDR3 sequences; 35% to 50% of them were counted only once. The top ten hold approximately 18% of the sample.

Paper-wide results and their limitations: The percentage of naive T cells measured by flow cytometry correlated strongly with observed TCR beta diversity. As age increased, observed TCR beta diversity per million T cells dropped in a roughly linear way, and a significant reduction was already evident by age about 40. Donor CMV infection status was unknown, potentially confounding age-related changes in expanded clonotypes. The long-lived group showed more naive CD4+ T cells, fewer expanded clones and increased TCR diversity than the aged group, suggesting age selection. Estimates of total diversity based on one million sequenced T cells were regarded as lower bounds and as underestimates. Since profiling was done on bulk unsorted PBMCs, naive and antigen-experienced compartments could not be conclusively compared.

The sequenced sample was blood. The chain joins TRBV7-2 to TRBJ2-5; 8 of the junction bases match TRBD1. This TCR came from an elderly man in good health. The CDR3 here reads CASSLQGVGETQYF. The nucleotide sequence reads as follows: TGTGCCAGCAGTTTACAGGGGGTCGGAGAGACCCAGTACTTC.